This TCR beta chain was identified in a study of PD-L1 blockade in urothelial cancer. Study at large: Blood gave a median approximately 130,000 T cells.

V was pared by 6 bases and J by 1 base, with 4 bases of the junction left unmatched. CDR3 size: 14 residues. Germline CDR1 reads SGHDT; CDR2 reads YYEEEE. Profiled with immunoSEQ multiplex PCR; TCRdb holds only in-frame clones, not every one. The sample shows 33,000 or so clones, around 80% of them seen only once. Sequenced here: PBMCs, sampled around atezolizumab (anti-PD-L1) treatment. The TCR comes from a man aged 65 to 79 with urothelial cancer. V is TRBV5-6 and J is TRBJ2-7; 10 bases match TRBD1. The chain's CDR3 is CASTGTGASYEQYF. The CDR3 DNA is TGTGCCAGCACAGGGACAGGGGCTTCCTACGAGCAGTACTTC.